This entry is about one T cell receptor beta chain. This sample stems from a study of blood T cell repertoires in COVID-19. About the research overall: PBMCs, B-cell-depleted T cells, or T cells provided the cDNA or gDNA that made up the material.

Authors' processing steps: Amplification from reference gene primers served as the basis for estimated nucleated cell counts. TCRdb's copy holds only in-frame clones and misses some; the assay was immunoSEQ multiplex PCR. The V and J calls and the clone size are those of that table, but D and trimming were determined from the DNA. Of approximately 81,000 clones listed, over 75% are singletons. Trimming pared 4 bases from V and 0 bases from J, leaving 13 bases between. The CDR3 covers 16 residues. Germline lookup yields CDR1 LNHDA and CDR2 SQIVND (reference sequence). The TCR sequence derives from a man between 65 and 80 years old with active or convalescent COVID-19. Sample: peripheral blood. The chain uses TRBV19 and TRBJ1-5; no firm D call. CDR3 nucleotide sequence: TGTGCCAGTAGTACCTCCAGGAGGTATAGCAATCAGCCCCAGCATTTT. Protein: CASSTSRRYSNQPQHF.